These T cell receptor beta chains were read from a single sample in a study of blood T cell repertoires in COVID-19. Clones were read by immunoSEQ multiplex PCR, and TCRdb kept only the in-frame ones, dropping some. The sample holds around 280,000 clones, roughly nine tenths seen once. The sequenced sample was peripheral blood. Receptors originate from a woman aged 45-65 years who had recovered from COVID-19. Each CDR3 is given with its conserved first and last residue. Fields, in order: CDR3 length, J gene, clone size, V gene, D gene, CDR3 protein, CDR3 DNA. D genes are given only for firm matches. Some rows have no size entry. The others give once, few or many, or a class for an expanded clone.

>15|TRBJ2-2|NA|TRBV11-2|NA
CASAQGRANTGELFF
TGTGCCAGCGCCCAGGGCCGAGCGAACACCGGGGAGCTGTTTTTT
>12|TRBJ1-1|few|TRBV12-3/TRBV12-4|NA
CASSLQGTEAFF
TGTGCCAGCAGTTTACAGGGCACTGAAGCTTTCTTT
>14|TRBJ1-5|NA|TRBV5-6|NA
CASSLKGAAQPQHF
TGTGCCAGCAGCTTAAAAGGGGCGGCTCAGCCCCAGCATTTT
>14|TRBJ1-6|NA|TRBV9|TRBD1
CASSAGQGYSPLHF
TGTGCCAGCAGCGCAGGACAGGGGTATTCACCCCTCCACTTT
>13|TRBJ1-4|NA|TRBV6-5|NA
CASSWLGGEKLFF
TGTGCCAGCAGTTGGTTGGGAGGTGAAAAACTGTTTTTT
>16|TRBJ2-2|NA|TRBV6-2/TRBV6-3|TRBD2
CASSYVSGTSARRVFF
TGTGCCAGCAGTTACGTCTCCGGGACTAGCGCTCGCCGGGTGTTTTTT
>12|TRBJ2-7|NA|TRBV19|NA
CASSTGAREQYF
TGTGCCAGTAGTACGGGAGCGAGGGAGCAGTACTTC
>17|TRBJ1-5|few|TRBV12-5|TRBD1
CASGLVRGTGFHQPQHF
TGTGCTAGTGGTTTGGTACGAGGGACAGGGTTTCATCAGCCCCAGCATTTT
>11|TRBJ1-1|NA|TRBV20-1|NA
CSAETVPEAFF
TGCAGTGCTGAGACTGTACCTGAAGCTTTCTTT
>14|TRBJ1-2|once|TRBV3-1/TRBV3-2|NA
CASSQHITGWGYTF
TGTGCCAGCAGCCAACATATTACAGGGTGGGGCTACACCTTC
>15|TRBJ2-5|NA|TRBV11-2|TRBD2
CASSPTSGFKETQYF
TGTGCCAGCAGCCCGACTAGCGGGTTCAAAGAGACCCAGTACTTC
>15|TRBJ1-2|NA|TRBV5-1|NA
CASSSSGTSNYGYTF
TGCGCCAGCAGCTCCTCCGGGACATCAAACTATGGCTACACCTTC
>16|TRBJ2-3|NA|TRBV4-3|TRBD1
CASSQDGTASTDTQYF
TGCGCCAGCAGCCAAGATGGGACAGCTAGCACAGATACGCAGTATTTT
>14|TRBJ2-3|NA|TRBV5-5|NA
CASSFDGGVDTQYF
TGTGCCAGCAGCTTTGATGGAGGGGTTGATACGCAGTATTTT
>16|TRBJ2-1|NA|TRBV7-2|TRBD2
CASSLASREVRNEQFF
TGTGCCAGCAGCTTAGCGAGTCGGGAGGTGCGTAATGAGCAGTTCTTC
>13|TRBJ2-3|NA|TRBV7-6|NA
CASSLWSRDTQYF
TGTGCCAGCAGCTTATGGTCGAGGGATACGCAGTATTTT
>14|TRBJ1-4|once|TRBV11-2|NA
CASSRGRTNEKLFF
TGTGCCAGCAGCCGCGGAAGAACTAATGAAAAACTGTTTTTT
>14|TRBJ2-1|NA|TRBV7-8|NA
CASSPRGSGKEQFF
TGTGCCAGCAGCCCCCGGGGTAGCGGCAAGGAGCAGTTCTTC
>17|TRBJ1-6|NA|TRBV4-3|NA
CASSQVTSSSYNSPLHF
TGCGCCAGCAGCCAAGTGACAAGTAGCTCCTATAATTCACCCCTCCACTTT
>10|TRBJ2-3|NA|TRBV29-1|TRBD1
CSIEQGTQYF
TGCAGCATCGAACAGGGGACGCAGTATTTT
>14|TRBJ1-2|NA|TRBV18|NA
CATHSAGRSRGYTF
TGTGCCACCCACTCGGCGGGTCGAAGTCGCGGCTACACCTTC
>16|TRBJ1-5|NA|TRBV5-6|NA
CASSLYWQGSNQPQHF
TGTGCCAGCAGCTTGTATTGGCAGGGCAGCAATCAGCCCCAGCATTTT
>13|TRBJ1-2|few|TRBV5-4|NA
CASSLAGIHGYTF
TGTGCCAGCAGCTTGGCGGGGATCCATGGCTACACCTTC
>15|TRBJ1-2|few|TRBV4-3|TRBD1
CASSQDRPGGYGYTF
TGCGCCAGCAGCCAAGATCGGCCAGGGGGGTATGGCTACACCTTC
>15|TRBJ1-6|few|TRBV7-8|NA
CASSLGSDWDSPLHF
TGTGCCAGCAGCTTAGGATCTGACTGGGATTCACCCCTCCACTTT
>13|TRBJ1-1|NA|TRBV3-1/TRBV3-2|NA
CASSLYMNTEAFF
TGTGCCAGCAGCCTGTATATGAACACTGAAGCTTTCTTT
>14|TRBJ1-4|NA|TRBV30|TRBD1
CAWSGQGSFEKLFF
TGTGCCTGGAGCGGACAGGGATCGTTTGAAAAACTGTTTTTT
>14|TRBJ1-1|NA|TRBV19|NA
CASSPGEGSTEAFF
TGTGCCAGTAGTCCAGGGGAAGGGAGCACTGAAGCTTTCTTT
>12|TRBJ2-2|NA|TRBV7-7|NA
CASSSTPGELFF
TGTGCTAGCAGCAGTACTCCCGGGGAGCTGTTTTTT
>16|TRBJ1-3|NA|TRBV11-2|TRBD1
CASSLTQGGSGNTIYF
TGTGCCAGCAGCTTAACCCAGGGGGGCTCTGGAAACACCATATATTTT
>15|TRBJ2-7|NA|TRBV6-1|TRBD1
CASSEGGQWSYEQYF
TGTGCCAGCAGTGAAGGGGGACAGTGGAGTTACGAGCAGTACTTC
>16|TRBJ1-2|NA|TRBV19|TRBD1
CASSLELRDRVGGYTF
TGTGCCAGTAGTCTAGAGTTACGGGACAGGGTCGGTGGCTACACCTTC
>14|TRBJ2-2|NA|TRBV29-1|TRBD1
CSGKDRGAGGELFF
TGCAGCGGGAAGGACAGGGGCGCGGGCGGGGAGCTGTTTTTT
>13|TRBJ1-1|NA|TRBV7-3|NA
CASSLYTGTEAFF
TGTGCCAGCAGCTTATACACGGGGACTGAAGCTTTCTTT
>14|TRBJ2-2|NA|TRBV27|TRBD1
CASSVSTGKGELFF
TGTGCCAGCAGTGTATCGACAGGGAAAGGGGAGCTGTTTTTT
>13|TRBJ1-2|NA|TRBV11-2|NA
CASSQGLSYGYTF
TGTGCCAGCAGCCAGGGGCTCAGCTATGGCTACACCTTC
>18|TRBJ2-7|NA|TRBV5-4|TRBD1
CASSLRVGSGTGTYEQYF
TGTGCCAGCAGCTTGCGGGTGGGTTCGGGGACAGGGACCTACGAGCAGTACTTC
>16|TRBJ1-3|NA|TRBV5-4|NA
CASSLAGKNSGNTIYF
TGTGCCAGCAGCTTGGCAGGGAAAAACTCTGGAAACACCATATATTTT
>13|TRBJ2-7|NA|TRBV2|NA
CASSAAGAYEQYF
TGTGCCAGCAGTGCGGCAGGGGCCTACGAGCAGTACTTC
>14|TRBJ1-2|NA|TRBV6-5|TRBD1
CASRKGALSYGYTF
TGTGCCAGCAGAAAGGGGGCGCTGAGCTATGGCTACACCTTC
>16|TRBJ1-1|NA|TRBV5-1|TRBD1
CASSLLRDSMNTEAFF
TGCGCCAGCAGCTTGCTCCGGGACAGTATGAACACTGAAGCTTTCTTT